A single sample is the source of the 12 T cell receptor beta chains below, sequenced in a study of cytomegalovirus exposure and HLA in healthy donors. The PCR was carried out with 60 Vbeta primers and 13 Jbeta primers. Sequenced by immunoSEQ multiplex PCR; TCRdb stores in-frame clones only, minus some. The specimen's table records some 130,000 clones. Material for sequencing was PBMCs. Source of these receptors: a man between 18 and 35 years old in good health and CMV-seronegative.

The V gene is TRBV7-9, the J gene TRBJ2-5, with D maybe TRBD1 (8 bases). V was cut by 5 bases and J by 4 bases, with 26 bases left in between. The CDR3 runs to 18 residues. Germline assignment: CDR1 SEHNR and CDR2 FQNEAQ (reference sequence). CDR3 bases: TGTGCCAGCAGCCTCAAGACAGGGGCTAGCGGTCTTTTAGAGACCCAGTACTTC. Protein sequence: CASSLKTGASGLLETQYF.

CDR3 in amino acids: CASGLGLDLKGTEAFF. The CDR3 DNA is TGTGCTAGTGGTCTGGGACTAGACTTAAAGGGAACTGAAGCTTTCTTT. V is TRBV12-5 and J is TRBJ1-1; D might be TRBD1 (5 bases). Deletions cut 5 bases from V and 5 bases from J, with 21 bases between. CDR1 is LGHNT and CDR2 is FRNRAP in the germline V gene. This CDR3 is 16 amino acids long.

In the case of this clone: Other DNA sequences within the sample encode an identical CDR3. This chain connects TRBV4-2 to TRBJ2-3, with 8 positions matching TRBD2. This CDR3 is 17 amino acids long. CDR1 LGHNA and CDR2 YNFKEQ come from the germline V gene. J was trimmed by 2 bases and V by 7 bases; bases with no gene match: 14. CDR3 residues: CASTPAVVAGNTDTQYF. In nucleotides, the CDR3 is TGTGCCAGCACCCCCGCGGTAGTAGCGGGAAACACAGATACGCAGTATTTT.

V gene TRBV19 combines with J gene TRBJ1-4; no definite D call. V lost 7 bases to trimming and J lost 5 bases, with 14 bases between them. The CDR3 covers 14 residues. The germline CDR1 and CDR2 sequences are LNHDA and SQIVND (reference sequence). The DNA of the CDR3 is TGTGCCAGTAATCTAGGACTTATAAATGAAAAACTGTTTTTT. It is translated as CASNLGLINEKLFF.

To note about this clone: At one of its ends the junction is not consistent with the germline gene, which may arise from a read error. Written as DNA, the CDR3 is TGTGCTAGCAGCCGGGACAGTCTGAGCTCCTACGAGCAGTACTTC. Amino acid sequence: CASSRDSLSSYEQYF. The genes are TRBV7-7 and TRBJ2-7, with 7 bases lining up with TRBD1. Germline assignment: CDR1 SSHAT and CDR2 FNYEAQ (reference sequence). The CDR3 contains 15 residues.

CDR3 in amino acids: CASTPTSTGLYGYTF. Written as DNA, the CDR3 is TGTGCCAGCACCCCTACATCGACAGGCCTCTATGGCTACACCTTC. The chain carries TRBV7-9 and TRBJ1-2; a weak D match, TRBD1 (6 bases). Germline V gene sequence: CDR1 SEHNR, CDR2 FQNEAQ (reference sequence). V was pared by 7 bases and J by 4 bases, with 19 bases between. This CDR3 is built from 15 residues.

This chain connects TRBV7-3 to TRBJ1-1; 7 bases fit TRBD1. The CDR3 sequence is 16 residues long. The junction had 5 bases not matched to a gene; V was cut back by 1 base and J by 0 bases. In germline, CDR1 is SGHTA, CDR2 FQGTGA. CDR3 amino acids: CASSLNPGQLNTEAFF. DNA of the CDR3: TGTGCCAGCAGCTTAAATCCGGGACAGCTGAACACTGAAGCTTTCTTT.

The V gene is TRBV7-9, the J gene TRBJ1-1; maybe TRBD1 (6 bases). Per the germline V gene, CDR1 is SEHNR and CDR2 is FQNEAQ (reference sequence). Trimming removed 5 bases at V and 0 bases at J, with 13 bases between. This CDR3 has 15 amino acids. The CDR3 bases are TGTGCCAGCAGCCCGAGGACAGACTTGAACACTGAAGCTTTCTTT. Translated, it gives CASSPRTDLNTEAFF.

CDR3 sequence: CASSVAVRANTGELFF. The DNA of the CDR3 is TGTGCCAGCAGCGTAGCGGTCAGGGCGAACACCGGGGAGCTGTTTTTT. The rearrangement links TRBV9 to TRBJ2-2, with D tentatively TRBD1 (5 bases). The CDR3 spans 16 residues. The V end lost 0 bases, the J end lost 0 bases, and 9 bases lay between the germline ends. Germline CDR1 SGDLS, CDR2 YYNGEE.

V and J are TRBV7-3 and TRBJ2-6; no clear D gene. Trimming cost V 3 bases and J 2 bases, with 2 bases left between them. This CDR3 region has 13 residues. Germline CDR1 SGHTA, CDR2 FQGTGA. The CDR3 loop is CASSFTGANVLTF. CDR3 bases: TGTGCCAGCAGCTTTACTGGGGCCAACGTCCTGACTTTC.

The chain combines TRBV10-3 with TRBJ2-3, with 7 bases fitting TRBD1. The CDR3 runs 14 residues. Germline V CDR1 and CDR2: ENHRY, SYGVKD. The V gene end was trimmed by 2 bases and the J gene end by 14 bases; junction bases not matched to a gene: 13. Here the CDR3 reads CAISEDEIWGQPYF. The CDR3 coding sequence is TGTGCCATCAGTGAGGACGAGATTTGGGGACAGCCGTATTTT.

The V call is TRBV6-5, the J call TRBJ2-4, with D tentatively TRBD1 (5 bases). Germline CDR1 is MNHEY and CDR2 is SVGAGI. V gave up 5 bases and J gave up 8 bases, with 16 bases separating them. CDR3 size: 14 residues. The CDR3 DNA follows: TGTGCCAGCAGTCGGCGGACCCCCAGGGACATTCAGTACTTC. Its translation: CASSRRTPRDIQYF.